Below, 20 T cell receptor beta chains from the same sample are listed, as sequenced in a study of shared clonotypes between healthy human individuals. This table comes from immunoSEQ multiplex PCR, and its TCRdb copy is limited to in-frame clones, with some not included. The sample contains approximately 1,500,000 clones, around 97% of which appear only once. Sequencing was done on a sample of naive CD4+ T cells sorted from blood. The subset is: CD45RA+ positively selected. All receptors derive from a man younger than 40 in good health.

The rearrangement uses TRBV19 and TRBJ2-3, with no clear D. Germline V gives CDR1 LNHDA, CDR2 SQIVND (reference sequence). This CDR3 comprises 13 residues. Deletions cut 4 bases from V and 1 base from J, with 6 bases between. For the CDR3, the DNA is TGTGCCAGTAGTAGTCTTGGCACAGATACGCAGTATTTT. Protein product: CASSSLGTDTQYF.

The chain recombines TRBV28 with TRBJ2-6; weak D call: TRBD2 (6 bases). Germline assignment: CDR1 MDHEN and CDR2 SYDVKM. The CDR3 sequence is 13 residues long. V lost 10 bases, J lost 2 bases, and 9 bases lay in between. CDR3 protein: CAITGAGANVLTF. For the CDR3, the DNA is TGTGCCATTACGGGGGCTGGGGCCAACGTCCTGACTTTC.

V is TRBV4-3 and J is TRBJ2-7; D is unresolved. The CDR3 is 14 residues long. Germline CDR1 and CDR2: LGHNA and YSLEER. V dropped 3 bases and J dropped 6 bases, with 15 bases sitting between them. This CDR3 reads CASSQGALTGEQYF. CDR3 bases: TGCGCCAGCAGCCAGGGTGCCCTGACTGGCGAGCAGTACTTC.

As to this clone: At one of its ends the junction is not consistent with the germline gene, which may arise from a read error. At the DNA level, this CDR3 is encoded by other sequences in the same sample as well. The chain is built from TRBV11-1 and TRBJ2-3; D is uncertain. The CDR3 is made up of 14 amino acids. Germline V CDR1 and CDR2: SGHAT, FQDESV (reference sequence). Here the CDR3 DNA reads TGCGCCAGCAGCAAACTCGACAGCACAGATACGCAGTATTTT. This codes for CASSKLDSTDTQYF.

The V call is TRBV15, the J call TRBJ2-2; 9 nucleotides match TRBD1. This CDR3 region has 16 residues. CDR1 is LNHNV, CDR2 YYDKDF, per germline (reference sequence). V dropped 2 bases and J dropped 6; count of bases not matched to a gene: 7. In DNA, the CDR3 is TGTGCCACCAGCAGAACTGGGACAGGGCGCGCCGGGGAGCTGTTTTTT. Protein: CATSRTGTGRAGELFF. The entire variable domain, with the rest obtained from reference TRBV15 and TRBJ2-2, is as follows: DAMVIQNPRYQVTQFGKPVTLSCSQTLNHNVMYWYQQKSSQAPKLLFHYYDKDFNNEADTPDNFQSRRPNTSFCFLDIRSPGLGDTAMYLCATSRTGTGRAGELFFGEGSRLTVL.

The CDR3 DNA is TGTGCCAGCAGCTTAGTCCCGGGAGGGAGAAATGAGCAGTTCTTC. Translating gives CASSLVPGGRNEQFF. This sequence joins TRBV7-6 and TRBJ2-1; 8 positions match TRBD2. The V and J ends lost 1 base and 7 bases, in that order; junction bases with no gene match: 6. Germline V gene lookup returns CDR1 SGHVS and CDR2 FNYEAQ. The CDR3 has 15 amino acids.

The CDR3 here is CASSLRGGLAYTGELFF. For the CDR3, the DNA is TGTGCCAGCAGCTTAAGGGGGGGACTAGCGTACACCGGGGAGCTGTTTTTT. This sequence joins TRBV11-2 and TRBJ2-2, with 10 bases aligning to TRBD2. The CDR3 extends over 17 amino acids. V trimming: 2 bases; J trimming: 3 bases; junction bases outside the gene matches: 6. Germline lookup yields CDR1 SGHAT and CDR2 FQNNGV.

The rearrangement uses TRBV4-1 and TRBJ2-7; TRBD2 matches at 7 bases. V shed 2 bases and J 6 bases; nucleotides not matched to a gene: 13. Germline V gene sequence: CDR1 MGHRA, CDR2 YSYEKL. This CDR3 region has 16 residues. DNA of the CDR3: TGCGCCAGCAGCCAAAACCCCGGGAGGCCCCCCGTCGAGCAGTACTTC. Translation: CASSQNPGRPPVEQYF.

A single count supports this clone. The chain couples TRBV11-2 to TRBJ1-2, with D unresolved. This CDR3 has 12 amino acids. Germline CDR1 reads SGHAT; CDR2 reads FQNNGV. Trimming cost V 8 bases and J 5 bases, with 12 bases left between them. The CDR3 DNA sequence: TGTGCCAGCGCCTCCTTACGATATGGCTACACCTTC. Translation gives CASASLRYGYTF.

The rearrangement uses TRBV28 and TRBJ1-1; the match to TRBD1 covers 10 bases. The CDR3 totals 16 residues. Per germline, CDR1 MDHEN and CDR2 SYDVKM. V lost 5 bases and J lost 0; bases outside the gene matches: 6. The chain's CDR3 is CASSMGQGLLNTEAFF. The CDR3 region has the DNA TGTGCCAGCAGTATGGGACAGGGGCTATTGAACACTGAAGCTTTCTTT.

The chain joins TRBV18 to TRBJ2-5, with D possibly matching TRBD1 (6 bases). Germline loops: CDR1 KGHSH, CDR2 LQKENI. This CDR3 comprises 16 residues. V was clipped by 1 base and J by 2 bases, with 14 bases between them. This chain's CDR3 is CASSPLRTVHQETQYF. The DNA for the CDR3 is TGTGCCAGCTCACCACTTCGGACAGTTCATCAAGAGACCCAGTACTTC.

This chain joins TRBV5-4 and TRBJ2-1; 10 nucleotides match TRBD1. This CDR3 has 16 residues. V shed 3 bases, J shed 4 bases, and the junction held 7 bases outside the gene matches. Germline V gene sequence: CDR1 SGHNT, CDR2 YYREEE (reference sequence). The CDR3 is CASSSAGGQGYNEQFF. CDR3 in DNA: TGTGCCAGCAGCTCAGCTGGGGGACAGGGGTACAATGAGCAGTTCTTC.

This rearrangement joins TRBV18 to TRBJ2-7, with 14 bases lining up with TRBD2. The germline V gene has CDR1 KGHSH and CDR2 LQKENI. The V segment lost 3 bases and the J segment 6 bases; nucleotides outside the gene matches: 4. The CDR3 sequence is 15 residues long. The CDR3 coding sequence is TGTGCCAGCTCACCGGGACTAGCGGGAGACGGCGAGCAGTACTTC. Its protein product is CASSPGLAGDGEQYF.

The chain links TRBV5-1 to TRBJ2-1, with 14 bases identical to TRBD2. The CDR3 spans 17 residues. The V gene end was trimmed by 3 bases and the J gene end by 4 bases; junction bases not matched to a gene: 6. Germline lookup yields CDR1 SGHRS and CDR2 YFSETQ. CDR3 DNA sequence: TGCGCCAGCAGCTCCGGGACTAGCGGGAGAAAATACAATGAGCAGTTCTTC. It is translated as CASSSGTSGRKYNEQFF.

This sequence joins TRBV28 and TRBJ2-2; 9 bases match TRBD1. This CDR3 is built from 13 residues. Germline lookup yields CDR1 MDHEN and CDR2 SYDVKM. V lost 9 bases, J lost 7 bases, and 6 bases stayed unmatched. CDR3 amino acids: CASLQGANGELFF. The CDR3 DNA follows: TGTGCCAGTCTACAGGGGGCAAACGGGGAGCTGTTTTTT.

The chain joins TRBV7-9 to TRBJ2-6, with D uncertain. V gave up 3 bases and J gave up 0 bases, with 9 bases separating them. This CDR3 has 16 amino acids. The germline gives CDR1 SEHNR, CDR2 FQNEAQ (reference sequence). The CDR3 loop reads CASSFRRTSGANVLTF. The DNA of the CDR3 is TGTGCCAGCAGCTTCCGACGGACCTCTGGGGCCAACGTCCTGACTTTC.

The rearrangement links TRBV11-2 to TRBJ2-1; TRBD2 agrees at 10 bases. The germline CDR1 and CDR2 sequences are SGHAT and FQNNGV. The CDR3 consists of 15 residues. The trim removed 1 base at V and 8 bases at J, leaving 5 bases unmatched. The chain's CDR3 is CASSLGQREGDEQFF. Written as DNA, the CDR3 is TGTGCCAGCAGCTTAGGCCAGCGGGAGGGCGATGAGCAGTTCTTC. Drawing the rest from reference TRBV11-2 and TRBJ2-1, the complete variable domain is EAGVAQSPRYKIIEKRQSVAFWCNPISGHATLYWYQQILGQGPKLLIQFQNNGVVDDSQLPKDRFSAERLKGVDSTLKIQPAKLEDSAVYLCASSLGQREGDEQFFGPGTRLTVL.

The genes are TRBV13 and TRBJ2-7, with D tentatively TRBD2 (5 bases). Deletions cut 5 bases from V and 2 bases from J, with 13 bases between. Germline-derived CDR1 and CDR2 are PRHDT and FYEKMQ (reference sequence). The CDR3 has 14 residues. The CDR3 spells CASSRRTGTYEQYF. Here the CDR3 DNA reads TGTGCCAGCAGCCGGAGGACTGGAACCTACGAGCAGTACTTC.

This clone was recorded only once. The V gene is TRBV4-3, the J gene TRBJ1-2; D is unresolved. The CDR3 extends over 15 amino acids. The V end lost 0 bases, the J end lost 6 bases, and 14 bases lay between the germline ends. Germline-derived CDR1 and CDR2 are LGHNA and YSLEER. CDR3 DNA: TGCGCCAGCAGCCAAGATCTTGGACGGCCAAATGGCTACACCTTC. Encoded protein: CASSQDLGRPNGYTF.

V gene TRBV6-6 combines with J gene TRBJ1-5; 11 bases are a match to TRBD1. CDR1 is MNHNY and CDR2 is SVGAGI in the germline V gene (reference sequence). The V gene end was trimmed by 6 bases and the J gene end by 3 bases; junction bases not matched to a gene: 7. This CDR3 is 16 amino acids long. The CDR3 DNA sequence: TGTGCCAGCAGCCCCGGGGACAGGGGGGACAATCAGCCCCAGCATTTT. Translated: CASSPGDRGDNQPQHF.